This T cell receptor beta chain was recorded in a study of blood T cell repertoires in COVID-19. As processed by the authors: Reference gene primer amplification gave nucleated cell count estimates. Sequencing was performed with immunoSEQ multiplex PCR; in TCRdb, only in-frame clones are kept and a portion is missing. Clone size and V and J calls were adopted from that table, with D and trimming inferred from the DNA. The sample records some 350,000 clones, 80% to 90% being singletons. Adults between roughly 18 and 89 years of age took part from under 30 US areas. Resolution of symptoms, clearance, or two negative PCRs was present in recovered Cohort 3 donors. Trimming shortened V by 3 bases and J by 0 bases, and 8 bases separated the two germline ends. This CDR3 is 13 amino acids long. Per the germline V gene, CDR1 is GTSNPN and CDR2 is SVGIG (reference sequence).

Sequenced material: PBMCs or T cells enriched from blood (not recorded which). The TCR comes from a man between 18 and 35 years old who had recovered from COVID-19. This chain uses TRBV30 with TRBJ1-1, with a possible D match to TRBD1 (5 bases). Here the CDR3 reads CAWRSGLNTEAFF. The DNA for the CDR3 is TGTGCCTGGAGATCAGGGTTGAACACTGAAGCTTTCTTT.